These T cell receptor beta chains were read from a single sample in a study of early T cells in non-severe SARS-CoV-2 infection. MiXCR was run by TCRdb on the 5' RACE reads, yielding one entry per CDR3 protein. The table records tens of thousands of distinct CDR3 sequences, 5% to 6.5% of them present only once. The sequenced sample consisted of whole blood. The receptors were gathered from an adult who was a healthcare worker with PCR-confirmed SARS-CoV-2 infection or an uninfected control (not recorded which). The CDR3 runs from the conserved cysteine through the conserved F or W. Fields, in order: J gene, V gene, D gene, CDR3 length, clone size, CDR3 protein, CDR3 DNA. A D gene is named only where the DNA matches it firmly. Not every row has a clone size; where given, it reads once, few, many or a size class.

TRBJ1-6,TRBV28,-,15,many,CASRPHSGVNSPLHF,TGTGCCAGCAGGCCCCATTCGGGGGTGAATTCACCCCTCCACTTT
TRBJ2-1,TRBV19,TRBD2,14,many,CASGLAGTSNEQFF,TGTGCCAGCGGACTAGCGGGGACCTCCAATGAGCAGTTCTTC
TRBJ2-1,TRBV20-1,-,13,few,CSARSRWAREQFF,TGCAGTGCTAGATCCCGGTGGGCCCGTGAGCAGTTCTTC
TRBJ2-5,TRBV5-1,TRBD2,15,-,CASSPLAGAQETQYF,TGCGCCAGCAGCCCGTTAGCGGGAGCACAAGAGACCCAGTACTTC
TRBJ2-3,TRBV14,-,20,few,CASSQAFLVRGGPSTDTQYF,TGTGCCAGCAGCCAAGCGTTCCTTGTTAGGGGGGGCCCTAGCACAGATACGCAGTATTTT
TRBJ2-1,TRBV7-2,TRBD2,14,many,CASSLTSGNNEQFF,TGTGCCAGCAGCTTGACTAGCGGTAACAATGAGCAGTTCTTC
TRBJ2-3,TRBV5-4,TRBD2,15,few,CASGTLAGDTDTQYF,TGTGCCAGCGGAACACTAGCGGGCGACACAGATACGCAGTATTTT
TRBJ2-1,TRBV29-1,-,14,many,CSVVVGATYNEQFF,TGCAGCGTTGTAGTAGGAGCTACCTACAATGAGCAGTTCTTC
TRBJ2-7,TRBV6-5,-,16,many,CASSLTILTGTYEQYF,TGTGCCAGCAGCCTTACCATCCTGACAGGAACCTACGAGCAGTACTTC
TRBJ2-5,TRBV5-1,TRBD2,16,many,CASSPGLVTSHETQYF,TGCGCCAGCAGCCCCGGACTGGTGACTAGCCATGAGACCCAGTACTTC
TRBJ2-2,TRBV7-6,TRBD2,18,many,CASSLFASGGTNTGELFF,TGTGCCAGCAGCTTATTCGCTAGCGGGGGGACGAACACCGGGGAGCTGTTTTTT
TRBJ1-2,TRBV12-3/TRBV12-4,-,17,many,CASSTRTSPGANYGYTF,TGTGCCAGCAGTACTAGGACATCCCCTGGGGCCAACTATGGCTACACCTTC
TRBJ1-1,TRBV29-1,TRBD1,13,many,CSVVSGGITEAFF,TGCAGCGTTGTTTCAGGGGGCATCACTGAAGCTTTCTTT
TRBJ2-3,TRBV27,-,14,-,CASSLSPRADTQYF,TGTGCCAGCAGTTTATCCCCTAGAGCAGATACGCAGTATTTT
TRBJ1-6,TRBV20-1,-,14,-,CSAPSDRRNSPLHF,TGCAGTGCTCCCTCAGACAGGCGGAATTCACCCCTCCACTTT
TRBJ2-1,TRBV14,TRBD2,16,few,CASSQEGLAGYNEQFF,TGTGCCAGCAGCCAAGAAGGACTAGCGGGGTACAATGAGCAGTTCTTC
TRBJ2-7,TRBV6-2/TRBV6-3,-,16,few,CASSYSRDEGTYEQYF,TGTGCCAGCAGTTACTCCCGGGACGAAGGGACCTACGAGCAGTACTTC
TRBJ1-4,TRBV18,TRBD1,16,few,CASSRTTGGLNEKLFF,TGTGCCAGCTCACGTACGACAGGGGGCTTAAATGAAAAACTGTTTTTT
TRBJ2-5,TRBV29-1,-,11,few,CSVGTSQTQYF,TGCAGCGTTGGGACCTCCCAGACCCAGTACTTC
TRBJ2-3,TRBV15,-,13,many,CATSRDRADTQYF,TGTGCCACCAGCAGAGATAGGGCAGATACGCAGTATTTT
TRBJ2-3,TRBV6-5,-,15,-,CASSPDGTSTDTQYF,TGTGCCAGCAGCCCCGACGGAACTAGCACAGATACGCAGTATTTT
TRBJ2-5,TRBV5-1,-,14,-,CASSTGRGKETQYF,TGCGCCAGCAGCACCGGACGGGGAAAAGAGACCCAGTACTTC
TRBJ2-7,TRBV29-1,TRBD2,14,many,CSALLAGSPYEQYF,TGCAGCGCCCTACTAGCGGGATCTCCCTACGAGCAGTACTTC
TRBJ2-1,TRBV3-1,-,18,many,CASSPDWEGAISYNEQFF,TGTGCCAGCAGCCCAGACTGGGAGGGGGCGATCTCCTACAATGAGCAGTTCTTC
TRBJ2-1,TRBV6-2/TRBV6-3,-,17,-,CASSYLPTSHFGGEQFF,TGTGCCAGCAGTTACCTACCGACTAGTCACTTCGGGGGTGAGCAGTTCTTC
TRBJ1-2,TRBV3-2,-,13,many,CASSQRTGYGYTF,TGTGCCAGCAGCCAAAGGACAGGGTATGGCTACACCTTC
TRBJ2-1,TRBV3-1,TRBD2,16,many,CASSQVAGQLYNEQFF,TGTGCCAGCAGCCAAGTAGCGGGACAACTATACAATGAGCAGTTCTTC
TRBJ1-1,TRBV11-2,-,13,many,CASSLGTGTEAFF,TGTGCCAGCAGCTTAGGGACGGGTACTGAAGCTTTCTTT
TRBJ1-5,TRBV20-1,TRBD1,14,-,CSARQGVSNQPQHF,TGCAGTGCCCGACAGGGCGTCAGCAATCAGCCCCAGCATTTT
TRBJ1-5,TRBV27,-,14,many,CASSSLRGTQPQHF,TGTGCCAGCAGTTCCCTCCGGGGCACTCAGCCCCAGCATTTT
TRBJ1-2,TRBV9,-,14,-,CASSASRVNYGYTF,TGTGCCAGCAGCGCATCTAGAGTTAACTATGGCTACACCTTC
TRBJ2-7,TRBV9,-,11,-,CASSEMGTFYF,TGTGCCAGCAGCGAAATGGGGACCTTTTACTTC
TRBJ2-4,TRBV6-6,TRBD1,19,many,CASSRDGDRKILAKNIQYF,TGTGCCAGCAGCCGCGATGGGGACAGGAAGATTCTAGCCAAAAACATTCAGTACTTC
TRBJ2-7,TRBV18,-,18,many,CASSPRPQVILGTYEQYF,TGTGCCAGCTCACCACGGCCACAGGTAATATTGGGAACCTACGAGCAGTACTTC
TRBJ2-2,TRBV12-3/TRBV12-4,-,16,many,CASSLNVGGSSGELFF,TGTGCCAGCAGTTTAAACGTGGGAGGATCTAGCGGGGAGCTGTTTTTT
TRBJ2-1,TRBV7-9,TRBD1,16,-,CASSPKTGWTYNEQFF,TGTGCCAGCAGCCCCAAGACAGGGTGGACCTACAATGAGCAGTTCTTC
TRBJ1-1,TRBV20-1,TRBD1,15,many,CSASGGQRMNTEAFF,TGCAGTGCTAGTGGGGGACAGAGAATGAACACTGAAGCTTTCTTT
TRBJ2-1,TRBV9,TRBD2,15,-,CASSVDSGDYNEQFF,TGTGCCAGCAGCGTAGATAGCGGGGATTACAATGAGCAGTTCTTC
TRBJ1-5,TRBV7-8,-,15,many,CASSPSQAQNQPQHF,TGTGCCAGCAGCCCGAGTCAGGCGCAGAATCAGCCCCAGCATTTT
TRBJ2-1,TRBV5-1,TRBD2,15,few,CASSLVLAGRNEQFF,TGCGCCAGCAGCTTGGTTCTAGCGGGACGCAATGAGCAGTTCTTC
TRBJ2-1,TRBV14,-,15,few,CASSQDLLRGGEQFF,TGTGCCAGCAGCCAAGATTTACTGAGAGGCGGTGAGCAGTTCTTC